This TCR beta chain is from a study of blood T cell repertoires in COVID-19. V lost 3 bases and J lost 0, with 8 bases in between. CDR3 length equals 14 residues. Per germline, CDR1 SGHTA and CDR2 FQGNSA. Across 20 to 25 US areas, participants ranged in age from about 18 to 100 years. Participants' own reports of clinical history determined their cohort assignment. Clones were sequenced by immunoSEQ multiplex PCR, and TCRdb holds only the in-frame ones, with some missing. The data contain about 240,000 clones, around 88% of them singletons. The sequence was obtained from a man aged 35 to 55 who had recovered from COVID-19. The sequencing sample was made of PBMCs or T cells enriched from blood (not recorded which). This rearrangement joins TRBV7-2 to TRBJ1-1; D is uncertain. CDR3 in amino acids: CASSLAGLNTEAFF. As DNA, the CDR3 is TGTGCCAGCAGCTTGGCAGGCTTGAACACTGAAGCTTTCTTT.